One sample yielded the 5 T cell receptor beta chains listed below, sequenced in a study of T cell responses to AZD1222 COVID-19 vaccine. Some clones are missing from TCRdb's copy, which holds only in-frame ones; the method was immunoSEQ multiplex PCR. This sample has roughly 150,000 clones, with around 88% found just once. The input for sequencing was peripheral blood, taken 28 days after the second AZD1222 dose. Source of these receptors: an adult who received the AZD1222 COVID-19 vaccine.

This chain joins TRBV5-1 and TRBJ2-7; the D call may be TRBD1 or TRBD2 (6 bases each). Per germline, CDR1 SGHRS and CDR2 YFSETQ. There are 17 residues in the CDR3. V gave up 0 bases and J gave up 0 bases, with 16 bases separating them. CDR3 DNA sequence: TGCGCCAGCAGCTTGGCCCTCGGGGGCGCGATCTCCTACGAGCAGTACTTC. Its protein is CASSLALGGAISYEQYF.

A few counts support this clone. This chain uses TRBV7-9 with TRBJ2-5, with TRBD1 as a possible D gene (6 bases). Germline V gene lookup returns CDR1 SEHNR and CDR2 FQNEAQ (reference sequence). The CDR3 totals 15 residues. The V and J ends lost 2 bases and 1 base respectively, with 11 bases between them. Here the CDR3 DNA reads TGTGCCAGCAGCTTACCGGGACACCTCCAAGAGACCCAGTACTTC. This encodes CASSLPGHLQETQYF.

The chain employs TRBV5-1 and TRBJ1-2; TRBD1 aligns across 12 bases. With V trimmed by 2 bases and J by 6 bases, 8 bases remained unmatched. This CDR3 is 16 amino acids long. CDR1 is SGHRS, CDR2 YFSETQ, per germline. CDR3 protein: CASSFYSGTGGDGYTF. The CDR3 DNA reads as TGCGCCAGCAGCTTTTACTCCGGGACAGGGGGCGATGGCTACACCTTC.

The rearrangement uses TRBV10-3 and TRBJ1-2; D is ambiguous. The germline V and J ends were trimmed by 5 bases and 1 base, with 8 bases remaining between them. Germline CDR1 is ENHRY and CDR2 is SYGVKD. This CDR3 spans 13 amino acids. In DNA form, the CDR3 reads TGTGCCATCAGTCCACAGCTTAACTATGGCTACACCTTC. Translation: CAISPQLNYGYTF.

The rearrangement links TRBV3-1 (or the pseudogene TRBV3-2) to TRBJ2-2; TRBD2 might be the D (7 bases). Germline CDR1 and CDR2: LGHDT and YNNKEL (reference sequence). The CDR3 is 14 amino acids. Trimming removed 5 bases at V and 4 bases at J, with 11 bases between. CDR3 DNA sequence: TGTGCCAGCAGCGAAAGGGGGGGCACCGGGGAGCTGTTTTTT. Translation: CASSERGGTGELFF.